This T cell receptor beta chain was sequenced during a study of blood T cell repertoires in COVID-19. Whole-study context: The United States, Italy and Spain supplied acute and convalescent COVID-19 samples.

The CDR3 runs to 13 residues. Germline V CDR1 and CDR2: MNHEY, SVGEGT. V lost 5 bases to trimming and J lost 1 base, with 8 bases between them. The data were produced by immunoSEQ multiplex PCR, yet TCRdb's version contains in-frame clones alone and is incomplete. The table records over 200,000 clones, approximately 90% of them present only once. The sequenced material came from peripheral blood. The genes are TRBV6-2 or TRBV6-3 and TRBJ1-1, with a weak D call TRBD1 (5 bases). This receptor was identified in a woman aged 18-30 years who had recovered from COVID-19. CDR3: CASSNQGNTEAFF. The CDR3 DNA reads TGTGCCAGCAGTAATCAGGGGAACACTGAAGCTTTCTTT.